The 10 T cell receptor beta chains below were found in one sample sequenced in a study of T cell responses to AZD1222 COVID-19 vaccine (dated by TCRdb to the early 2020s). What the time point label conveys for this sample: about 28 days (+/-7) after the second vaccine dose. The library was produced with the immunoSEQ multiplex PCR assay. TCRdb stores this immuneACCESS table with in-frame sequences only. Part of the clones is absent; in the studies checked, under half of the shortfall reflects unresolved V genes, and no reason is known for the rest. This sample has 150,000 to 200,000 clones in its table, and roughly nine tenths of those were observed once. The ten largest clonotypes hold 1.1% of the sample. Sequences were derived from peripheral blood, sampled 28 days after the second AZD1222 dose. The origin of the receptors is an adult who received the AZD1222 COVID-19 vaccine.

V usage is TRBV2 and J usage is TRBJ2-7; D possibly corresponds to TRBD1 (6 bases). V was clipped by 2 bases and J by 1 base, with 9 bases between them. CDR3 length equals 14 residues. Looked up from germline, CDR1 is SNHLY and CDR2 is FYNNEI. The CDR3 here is CASSEKTGSYEQYF. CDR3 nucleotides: TGTGCCAGCAGTGAAAAGACAGGATCCTACGAGCAGTACTTC. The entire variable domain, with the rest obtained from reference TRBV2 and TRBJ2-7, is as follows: EPEVTQTPSHQVTQMGQEVILRCVPISNHLYFYWYRQILGQKVEFLVSFYNNEISEKSEIFDDQFSVERPDGSNFTLKIRSTKLEDSAMYFCASSEKTGSYEQYFGPGTRLTVT.

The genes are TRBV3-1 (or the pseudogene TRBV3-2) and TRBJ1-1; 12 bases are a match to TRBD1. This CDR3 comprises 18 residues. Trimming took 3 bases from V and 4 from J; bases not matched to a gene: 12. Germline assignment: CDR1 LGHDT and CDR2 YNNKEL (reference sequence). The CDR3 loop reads CASSHLRGTGGAPTEAFF. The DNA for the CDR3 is TGTGCCAGCAGCCATTTGCGCGGGACAGGGGGCGCCCCCACTGAAGCTTTCTTT.

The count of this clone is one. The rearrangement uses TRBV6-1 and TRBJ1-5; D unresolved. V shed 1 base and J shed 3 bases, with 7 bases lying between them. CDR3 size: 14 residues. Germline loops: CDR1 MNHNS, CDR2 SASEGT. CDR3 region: CASSEVGPNQPQHF. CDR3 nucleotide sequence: TGTGCCAGCAGTGAAGTAGGACCCAATCAGCCCCAGCATTTT.

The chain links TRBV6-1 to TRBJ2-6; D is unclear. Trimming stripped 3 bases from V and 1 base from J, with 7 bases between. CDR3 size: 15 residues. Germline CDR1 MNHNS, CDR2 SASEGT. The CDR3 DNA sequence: TGTGCCAGCAGTGACGAGGATTCTGGGGCCAACGTCCTGACTTTC. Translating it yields CASSDEDSGANVLTF.

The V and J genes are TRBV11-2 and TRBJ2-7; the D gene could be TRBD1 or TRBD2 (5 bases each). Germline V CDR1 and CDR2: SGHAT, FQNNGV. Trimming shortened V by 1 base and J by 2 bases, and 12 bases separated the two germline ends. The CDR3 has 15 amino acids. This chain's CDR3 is CASSLGSGTAYEQYF. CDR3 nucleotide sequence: TGTGCCAGCAGCTTAGGCTCGGGGACCGCCTACGAGCAGTACTTC.

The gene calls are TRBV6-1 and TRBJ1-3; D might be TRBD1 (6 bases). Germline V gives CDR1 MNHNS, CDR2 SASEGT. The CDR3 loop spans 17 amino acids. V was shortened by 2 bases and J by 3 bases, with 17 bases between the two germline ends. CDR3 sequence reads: CASSEIEWGLGGNTIYF. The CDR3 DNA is TGTGCCAGCAGTGAAATTGAGTGGGGGCTTGGTGGAAACACCATATATTTT.

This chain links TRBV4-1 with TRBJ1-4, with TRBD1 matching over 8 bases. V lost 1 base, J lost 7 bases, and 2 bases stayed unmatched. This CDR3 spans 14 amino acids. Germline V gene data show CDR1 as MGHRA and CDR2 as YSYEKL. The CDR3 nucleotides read TGCGCCAGCAGCCAAGGGGACAGGATTGAAAAACTGTTTTTT. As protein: CASSQGDRIEKLFF.

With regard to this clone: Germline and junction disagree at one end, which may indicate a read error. The CDR3 reads CANSGQGQETQYF. The CDR3 DNA is TGTGCCAACAGCGGACAGGGCCAAGAGACCCAGTACTTC. V gene TRBV9 combines with J gene TRBJ2-5, with 8 bases aligning to TRBD1. This CDR3 spans 13 amino acids. CDR1 is SGDLS and CDR2 is YYNGEE in the germline V gene.

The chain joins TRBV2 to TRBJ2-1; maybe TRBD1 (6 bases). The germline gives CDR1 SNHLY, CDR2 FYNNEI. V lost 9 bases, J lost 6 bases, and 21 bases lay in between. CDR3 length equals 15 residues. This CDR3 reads CASLRGAGAVNEQFF. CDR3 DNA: TGTGCCAGTCTGAGGGGTGCAGGGGCCGTCAATGAGCAGTTCTTC. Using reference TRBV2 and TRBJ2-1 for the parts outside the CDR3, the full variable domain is EPEVTQTPSHQVTQMGQEVILRCVPISNHLYFYWYRQILGQKVEFLVSFYNNEISEKSEIFDDQFSVERPDGSNFTLKIRSTKLEDSAMYFCASLRGAGAVNEQFFGPGTRLTVL.

As DNA, the CDR3 is TGTGCCACGGGACAGGGGGTTCGAAAACTGTTTTTT. Translating it yields CATGQGVRKLFF. V is TRBV6-5 and J is TRBJ1-4, with 11 bases aligning to TRBD1. V dropped 10 bases and J dropped 10; count of bases not matched to a gene: 5. Germline V lookup: CDR1 MNHEY, CDR2 SVGAGI. This CDR3 region has 12 residues.